One sample yielded the 27 T cell receptor beta chains listed below, sequenced in a study of blood T cell repertoires in COVID-19. Produced via immunoSEQ multiplex PCR; TCRdb's table is partial and in-frame only. The sample carries about 180,000 clones, around 88% recorded once. The sequenced sample was peripheral blood. The receptor set was obtained from a woman aged 25 to 39 with acute or convalescent COVID-19.

The chain uses TRBV2 and TRBJ2-2; the match to TRBD1 covers 8 bases. V lost 7 bases to trimming and J lost 15 bases; unmatched junction nucleotides: 13. CDR3 length: 13 residues. Germline-derived CDR1 and CDR2 are SNHLY and FYNNEI. Here the CDR3 DNA reads TGTGCCAGCAACAGGATCGGACAGGGAATGGTGTTTTTT. Protein sequence: CASNRIGQGMVFF.

This clone was found once. The rearrangement joins TRBV18 to TRBJ1-1, with D tentatively TRBD1 (6 bases). Trimming took 3 bases from V and 7 from J, leaving 15 bases between them. The CDR3 is 14 amino acids. The germline gives CDR1 KGHSH, CDR2 LQKENI. The CDR3 reads CASSPDRLVFEAFF. The CDR3 DNA sequence: TGTGCCAGCTCACCTGACAGGCTGGTTTTTGAAGCTTTCTTT.

Details on this clone: A read error may produce the germline difference seen at one junction end. The chain carries TRBV6-4 and TRBJ2-3; 10 bases map to TRBD2. CDR3 length: 13 residues. Germline V CDR1 and CDR2: MRHNA, SNTAGT. CDR3 bases: TGTGCCAGCGGAAAAGCGGGAGGGCCTACCAAGGCTTTT. This encodes CASGKAGGPTKAF.

The V call is TRBV4-1, the J call TRBJ1-2; D possibly corresponds to TRBD1 (6 bases). Trimming shortened V by 0 bases and J by 7 bases, and 15 bases separated the two germline ends. CDR3 length: 15 amino acids. Germline values: CDR1 MGHRA, CDR2 YSYEKL. The CDR3 bases are TGCGCCAGCAGCCAAGATTTGGGAACAGGGTCTGGCTACACCTTC. Its protein is CASSQDLGTGSGYTF.

As concerns this clone: Within the sample, other DNA sequences also encode this same CDR3. V usage is TRBV2 and J usage is TRBJ1-5, with D possibly being TRBD1 (6 bases). The CDR3 has 13 amino acids. Germline V gene lookup returns CDR1 SNHLY and CDR2 FYNNEI. V was clipped by 7 bases and J by 3 bases, with 10 bases between them. The CDR3, as DNA: TGTGCCAGCAAACGGGACACCAATCAGCCCCAGCATTTT. Amino acids: CASKRDTNQPQHF.

The chain recombines TRBV19 with TRBJ1-5, with D uncertain. Trimming left V 2 bases short and J 5 bases short, with 7 bases between. The CDR3 has 13 amino acids. Germline CDR1 and CDR2: LNHDA and SQIVND (reference sequence). CDR3 in amino acids: CASSITGYQPQHF. CDR3 coding DNA: TGTGCCAGTAGTATAACGGGATATCAGCCCCAGCATTTT.

This chain links TRBV15 with TRBJ2-3; TRBD2 is a possible D gene (5 bases). V was clipped by 8 bases and J by 4 bases, with 10 bases between them. Germline CDR1 is LNHNV and CDR2 is YYDKDF (reference sequence). The CDR3 covers 12 residues. DNA of the CDR3: TGTGCCACCGGAGGAAGCCCAGATACGCAGTATTTT. This gives the protein CATGGSPDTQYF.

This rearrangement joins TRBV28 to TRBJ1-5; 8 bases are a match to TRBD1. The germline V gene encodes CDR1 MDHEN and CDR2 SYDVKM. The CDR3 loop spans 11 amino acids. The V segment lost 8 bases and the J segment 6 bases; nucleotides outside the gene matches: 0. In DNA, the CDR3 is TGTGCCAGCGACAGGGGTCAGCCCCAGCATTTT. Amino acids: CASDRGQPQHF.

CDR3 DNA: TGTGCCAGCAGAAGCCTTGGGGCCAACGTCCTGACTTTC. Protein product: CASRSLGANVLTF. The V gene is TRBV6-5, the J gene TRBJ2-6; D remains unclear. The CDR3 is made up of 13 amino acids. CDR1 and CDR2 from the germline V gene are MNHEY and SVGAGI. V lost 6 bases and J 3 bases, leaving 6 bases between the germline ends.

V is TRBV7-2 and J is TRBJ1-1; D perhaps matches TRBD1 (6 bases). Per germline, CDR1 SGHTA and CDR2 FQGNSA. The CDR3 length is 14 residues. The ends were cut back, 3 bases at V and 11 bases at J, with 19 bases in the middle. CDR3 protein: CASSLSGQPRTAFF. DNA for the CDR3: TGTGCCAGCAGCTTGAGTGGACAGCCCCGGACGGCTTTCTTT. Complete variable domain (other parts from reference TRBV7-2 and TRBJ1-1): GAGVSQSPSNKVTEKGKDVELRCDPISGHTALYWYRQSLGQGLEFLIYFQGNSAPDKSGLPSDRFSAERTGGSVSTLTIQRTQQEDSAVYLCASSLSGQPRTAFFGQGTRLTVV.

The chain has TRBV9 and TRBJ2-3; TRBD1 might be the D (6 bases). V lost 4 bases and J lost 2, with 14 bases in between. Germline CDR1 is SGDLS and CDR2 is YYNGEE. The CDR3 contains 15 residues. The CDR3 DNA is TGTGCCAGCAGCCCCACAGGGATCGCCACAGATACGCAGTATTTT. Translation gives CASSPTGIATDTQYF.

This chain links TRBV7-8 with TRBJ2-7; perhaps TRBD2 as D (6 bases). V was pared by 4 bases and J by 5 bases, with 12 bases between. Germline-derived CDR1 and CDR2 are SGHVS and FQNEAQ. CDR3 length: 13 amino acids. The CDR3 loop is CASSSRETHEQYF. CDR3 sequence (DNA): TGTGCCAGCAGCTCCCGGGAGACCCACGAGCAGTACTTC.

V is TRBV7-2 and J is TRBJ1-5; D is unclear. CDR3 size: 12 residues. The V gene lost 4 bases and the J gene lost 6 bases, with 7 bases spanning the gap. Germline-derived CDR1 and CDR2 are SGHTA and FQGNSA. Here the CDR3 reads CASSSRFQPQHF. Here the CDR3 DNA reads TGTGCCAGCAGCTCCCGTTTTCAGCCCCAGCATTTT.

The CDR3 region is CSVALGQGGAIQYF. In nucleotides, the CDR3 is TGCAGCGTCGCTTTGGGGCAGGGAGGGGCCATTCAGTACTTC. This chain connects TRBV29-1 to TRBJ2-4, with TRBD2 matching 7 bases. Trimming at V came to 6 bases and at J to 9 bases, leaving 14 bases not matched to a gene. The CDR3 sequence is 14 residues long. CDR1 is SQVTM and CDR2 is ANQGSEA in the germline V gene.

The V call is TRBV19, the J call TRBJ2-1, with 10 bases that match TRBD2. CDR1 is LNHDA and CDR2 is SQIVND in the germline V gene (reference sequence). The CDR3 has 15 residues. With V trimmed by 4 bases and J by 7 bases, 7 bases remained unmatched. The CDR3 here is CASSTPAGGPNEQFF. The CDR3 DNA is TGTGCCAGTAGTACCCCAGCGGGAGGGCCGAATGAGCAGTTCTTC.

The rearrangement joins TRBV5-1 to TRBJ1-5; D might be TRBD1 (5 bases). Looked up from germline, CDR1 is SGHRS and CDR2 is YFSETQ. The CDR3 extends over 15 amino acids. V was shortened by 4 bases and J by 2 bases, with 13 bases between the two germline ends. The CDR3 is CASSTGELGNQPQHF. CDR3 nucleotide sequence: TGCGCCAGCAGCACGGGGGAGTTAGGCAATCAGCCCCAGCATTTT.

The chain combines TRBV18 with TRBJ2-2; D not certain. V was pared by 6 bases and J by 6 bases, with 11 bases between. The CDR3 runs to 13 residues. Germline values: CDR1 KGHSH, CDR2 LQKENI. The CDR3 bases are TGTGCCAGCTCTCCCTTTTTCCCCGGGGAGCTGTTTTTT. Translating it yields CASSPFFPGELFF.

To note about this clone: The CDR3 ends on some other residue instead of the conserved phenylalanine or tryptophan, so this is likely a read error. The DNA is omitted, as the CDR3 cannot be located on it reliably, and the CDR3 follows TCRdb's listing. V is TRBV30 and J is TRBJ2-7; TRBD2 is the table's D call, not checked against the DNA. Both ends counted, the CDR3 spans 14 residues. Germline CDR1 reads GTSNPN; CDR2 reads SVGIG (reference sequence). The CDR3 protein is CAWSASRLAGGQVL.

The rearrangement uses TRBV2 and TRBJ1-3; 9 nucleotides align to TRBD1. Per germline, CDR1 SNHLY and CDR2 FYNNEI. CDR3 length: 14 residues. The junction had 7 bases not matched to a gene; V was cut back by 5 bases and J by 8 bases. The chain's CDR3 is CASSLSTGGYTIYF. In DNA, the CDR3 is TGTGCCAGCAGTCTAAGTACAGGGGGCTACACCATATATTTT. The full variable domain, in which reference TRBV2 and TRBJ1-3 provide the parts outside the CDR3, is EPEVTQTPSHQVTQMGQEVILRCVPISNHLYFYWYRQILGQKVEFLVSFYNNEISEKSEIFDDQFSVERPDGSNFTLKIRSTKLEDSAMYFCASSLSTGGYTIYFGEGSWLTVV.

The V call is TRBV30, the J call TRBJ1-4; D ambiguous. Germline V gene data show CDR1 as GTSNPN and CDR2 as SVGIG (reference sequence). The CDR3 sequence is 12 residues long. The ends were cut back, 5 bases at V and 10 bases at J, with 14 bases in the middle. The CDR3 protein is CAWAERMGKLFF. Written as DNA, the CDR3 is TGTGCCTGGGCGGAGAGGATGGGAAAACTGTTTTTT.

The chain combines TRBV27 with TRBJ2-7; 7 bases fit TRBD2. This CDR3 has 12 residues. Trimming removed 5 bases from V and 3 bases from J; junction bases left unmatched: 1. CDR1 MNHEY and CDR2 SMNVEV come from the germline V gene (reference sequence). Here the CDR3 reads CASSPGGYEQYF. CDR3 bases: TGTGCCAGCAGTCCGGGAGGCTACGAGCAGTACTTC.

This CDR3 is CASRTTSGRQYF. The CDR3 nucleotides are TGTGCCAGCAGGACGACTAGCGGGAGGCAGTATTTT. The J gene is TRBJ2-3, the V gene TRBV2; 12 nucleotides agree with TRBD2. Germline loops: CDR1 SNHLY, CDR2 FYNNEI. The CDR3 contains 12 residues. With 6 bases clipped from V and 11 bases from J, the junction kept 3 bases outside the gene matches.

CDR3 region: CASSYEYEQYF. CDR3 coding DNA: TGTGCCAGCAGCTACGAGTACGAGCAGTACTTC. The chain uses TRBV2 and TRBJ2-7; D remains ambiguous. Trimming stripped 6 bases from V and 4 bases from J, with 7 bases between. This CDR3 is built from 11 residues. Germline lookup yields CDR1 SNHLY and CDR2 FYNNEI.

This chain connects TRBV20-1 to TRBJ2-7; tentatively, D is TRBD2 (5 bases). Trimming left V 3 bases short and J 3 bases short, with 12 bases between. CDR3 length: 13 residues. Looked up from germline, CDR1 is DFQATT and CDR2 is SNEGSKA (reference sequence). CDR3 loop: CSASTGMLYEQYF. CDR3 DNA: TGCAGTGCTAGTACCGGGATGCTCTACGAGCAGTACTTC.

The genes are TRBV6-1 and TRBJ1-1; a possible D gene is TRBD1 (6 bases). Trimming cost V 3 bases and J 0 bases, with 11 bases left between them. This CDR3 spans 15 amino acids. Germline V CDR1 and CDR2: MNHNS, SASEGT. The CDR3 nucleotides read TGTGCCAGCAGTGAGTGGGGGGGGCTGAACACTGAAGCTTTCTTT. Encoded protein: CASSEWGGLNTEAFF.

This chain links TRBV5-4 with TRBJ2-1, with 10 bases that match TRBD1. The CDR3 contains 15 residues. Trimming cost V 5 bases and J 6 bases; bases outside gene matches: 8. Per germline, CDR1 SGHNT and CDR2 YYREEE (reference sequence). Here the CDR3 DNA reads TGTGCCAGCAGTTCGCCCCGGACAGGGGGCAATGAGCAGTTCTTC. The encoded protein is CASSSPRTGGNEQFF. Looking up the rest from reference TRBV5-4 and TRBJ2-1 gives the full variable domain: ETGVTQSPTHLIKTRGQQVTLRCSSQSGHNTVSWYQQALGQGPQFIFQYYREEENGRGNFPPRFSGLQFPNYSSELNVNALELDDSALYLCASSSPRTGGNEQFFGPGTRLTVL.

This rearrangement joins TRBV29-1 to TRBJ1-1; D gene uncertain. The CDR3 has 14 residues. The germline CDR1 and CDR2 sequences are SQVTM and ANQGSEA. Trimming cost V 8 bases and J 2 bases, with 18 bases left between them. The CDR3 coding sequence is TGCAGCCCATTCGACACCGCTACCAACACTGAAGCTTTCTTT. Protein product: CSPFDTATNTEAFF.